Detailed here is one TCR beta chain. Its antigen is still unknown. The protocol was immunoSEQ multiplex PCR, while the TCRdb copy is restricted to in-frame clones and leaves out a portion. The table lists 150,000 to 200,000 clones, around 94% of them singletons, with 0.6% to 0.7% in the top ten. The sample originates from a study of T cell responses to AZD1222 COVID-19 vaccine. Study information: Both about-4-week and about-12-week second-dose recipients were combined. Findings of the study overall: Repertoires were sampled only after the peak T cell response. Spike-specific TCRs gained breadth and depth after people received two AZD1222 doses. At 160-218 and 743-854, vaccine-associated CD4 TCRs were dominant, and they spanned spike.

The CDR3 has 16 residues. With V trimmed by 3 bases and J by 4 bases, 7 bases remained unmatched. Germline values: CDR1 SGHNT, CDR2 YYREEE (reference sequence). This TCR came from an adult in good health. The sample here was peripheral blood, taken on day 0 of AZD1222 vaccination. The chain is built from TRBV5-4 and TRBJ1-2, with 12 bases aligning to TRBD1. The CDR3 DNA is TGTGCCAGCAGCTCGGGAGGGACAGGGGGCAGCTATGGCTACACCTTC. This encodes CASSSGGTGGSYGYTF.